This is a list of T cell receptor beta chains from one sample in a study of blood T cell repertoires in COVID-19. Only in-frame clones appear in the TCRdb table, and some are missing; sequencing was by immunoSEQ multiplex PCR. The sample carries about 150,000 clones, about nine tenths recorded once. The sample was peripheral blood. The receptors here all came from a middle-aged man who had recovered from COVID-19. The CDR3 runs from the conserved cysteine through the conserved F or W. Each record gives: J gene, V gene, clone size, CDR3 protein. Size values are once, few and many counts, or a class for expanded clones, and some rows have none.

J: TRBJ2-1
V: TRBV5-5
size: -
CDR3: CASSPHWTSGGTHYNEQFF

J: TRBJ1-3
V: TRBV9
size: -
CDR3: CASSGYQQGDTRNTIYF

J: TRBJ1-2
V: TRBV25-1
size: once
CDR3: CASSEVLASSPQGF

J: TRBJ1-5
V: TRBV6-5
size: -
CDR3: CASSWGGNQPQHF

J: TRBJ1-1
V: TRBV5-5
size: -
CDR3: CASSLTGGANTEAFF

J: TRBJ1-2
V: TRBV12-5
size: -
CDR3: CASGASGGYYGYTF

J: TRBJ1-5
V: TRBV9
size: -
CDR3: CASSASPGLQPQHF

J: TRBJ2-1
V: TRBV3-1/TRBV3-2
size: once
CDR3: CASSQGPGTGGYNEQFF

J: TRBJ1-1
V: TRBV19
size: -
CDR3: CASNGGQANTEAFF

J: TRBJ1-2
V: TRBV6-2/TRBV6-3
size: -
CDR3: CASSSLTTNYGYTF

J: TRBJ1-2
V: TRBV5-6
size: -
CDR3: CASSLGRGDTF

J: TRBJ2-2
V: TRBV4-1
size: -
CDR3: CASSPFIQGGTGELFF

J: TRBJ1-5
V: TRBV9
size: -
CDR3: CASSGQGNQPQHF

J: TRBJ1-1
V: TRBV11-3
size: -
CDR3: CASSLVARGRVYTEAFF

J: TRBJ1-5
V: TRBV3-1/TRBV3-2
size: -
CDR3: CASSQGTGYNQPQHF

J: TRBJ2-7
V: TRBV4-3
size: -
CDR3: CASSYWTGNEQYF

J: TRBJ2-7
V: TRBV5-5
size: -
CDR3: CASSFSTEQYF

J: TRBJ2-5
V: TRBV27
size: many
CDR3: CASSSASGGQETQYF

J: TRBJ1-5
V: TRBV6-4
size: -
CDR3: CASSGLAGFNQPQHF

J: TRBJ2-3
V: TRBV29-1
size: -
CDR3: CSVGDVGQGTDTQYF

J: TRBJ2-3
V: TRBV21-1
size: -
CDR3: CASSKVPRDPATDTQYF

J: TRBJ1-2
V: TRBV5-6
size: -
CDR3: CASSLYGTDYGYTF

J: TRBJ1-6
V: TRBV6-5
size: -
CDR3: CASKTGQTNSPLHF

J: TRBJ1-2
V: TRBV7-8
size: -
CDR3: CASRNRGGYGYTF

J: TRBJ2-3
V: TRBV19
size: once
CDR3: CASSGGQGIDFSTDTQYF

J: TRBJ1-6
V: TRBV5-1
size: -
CDR3: CASSLAGTANNSPLHF

J: TRBJ1-4
V: TRBV29-1
size: -
CDR3: CSALLITANEKLFF

J: TRBJ2-5
V: TRBV7-6
size: -
CDR3: CASSLEQGGETQYF

J: TRBJ1-2
V: TRBV7-2
size: -
CDR3: CASSARGTDYGYTF

J: TRBJ1-2
V: TRBV5-1
size: -
CDR3: CASSEEDYGYTF

J: TRBJ1-4
V: TRBV5-1
size: -
CDR3: CASSPLGGRGNEKLFF

J: TRBJ2-3
V: TRBV4-1
size: -
CDR3: CASSQVFVPNSDTQYF

J: TRBJ1-6
V: TRBV2
size: few
CDR3: CASSDEGAFNSPLHF

J: TRBJ1-1
V: TRBV11-2
size: -
CDR3: CASSLGLLNTEAFF

J: TRBJ1-1
V: TRBV5-1
size: -
CDR3: CASSPGDSMNTEAFF

J: TRBJ1-3
V: TRBV4-1
size: -
CDR3: CASSQSQRGTGAGNTIYF

J: TRBJ2-7
V: TRBV4-1
size: -
CDR3: CASSRQVQGSYEQYF

J: TRBJ2-2
V: TRBV3-1/TRBV3-2
size: -
CDR3: CASSLLGLAGGQTGELFF

J: TRBJ2-1
V: TRBV18
size: -
CDR3: CASSLAGGYNEQFF

J: TRBJ1-1
V: TRBV6-6
size: -
CDR3: CASKAGDLYTEAFF

J: TRBJ1-5
V: TRBV19
size: -
CDR3: CASSISGGNQPQHF

J: TRBJ2-6
V: TRBV6-2/TRBV6-3
size: -
CDR3: CASSSLRGVLPGANVLTF

J: TRBJ1-1
V: TRBV5-6
size: -
CDR3: CASSVDSNTEAFF

J: TRBJ1-6
V: TRBV3-1/TRBV3-2
size: -
CDR3: CASSPGTLNSPLHF

J: TRBJ2-2
V: TRBV27
size: few
CDR3: CASSRTSGGLGELFF

J: TRBJ2-5
V: TRBV29-1
size: -
CDR3: CSVEPTPGAKETQYF

J: TRBJ1-1
V: TRBV3-1/TRBV3-2
size: -
CDR3: CASSHQGKNTEAFF

J: TRBJ2-1
V: TRBV11-2
size: -
CDR3: CASSPPSLAMNEQFF

J: TRBJ2-2
V: TRBV5-8
size: -
CDR3: CASSLEKGAAGELFF

J: TRBJ2-1
V: TRBV2
size: once
CDR3: CASRAWGTAVYNEQFF

J: TRBJ2-7
V: TRBV6-2/TRBV6-3
size: few
CDR3: CASSFGLAAFYYEQYF

J: TRBJ2-5
V: TRBV3-1/TRBV3-2
size: -
CDR3: CASSQGAETQYF

J: TRBJ2-7
V: TRBV12-5
size: -
CDR3: CASGWTAYEQYF

J: TRBJ1-2
V: TRBV19
size: -
CDR3: CASSIGDRGLLSGYTF

J: TRBJ1-4
V: TRBV2
size: -
CDR3: CASSEFRGTNEKLFF

J: TRBJ2-7
V: TRBV4-1
size: -
CDR3: CASSQDPSGAYEQYF

J: TRBJ2-7
V: TRBV6-5
size: -
CDR3: CASSVDRGPGEQYF

J: TRBJ1-5
V: TRBV6-2/TRBV6-3
size: -
CDR3: CASSYSMQYSNQPQHF

J: TRBJ2-7
V: TRBV6-2/TRBV6-3
size: -
CDR3: CASSYSSGGPSYEQYF